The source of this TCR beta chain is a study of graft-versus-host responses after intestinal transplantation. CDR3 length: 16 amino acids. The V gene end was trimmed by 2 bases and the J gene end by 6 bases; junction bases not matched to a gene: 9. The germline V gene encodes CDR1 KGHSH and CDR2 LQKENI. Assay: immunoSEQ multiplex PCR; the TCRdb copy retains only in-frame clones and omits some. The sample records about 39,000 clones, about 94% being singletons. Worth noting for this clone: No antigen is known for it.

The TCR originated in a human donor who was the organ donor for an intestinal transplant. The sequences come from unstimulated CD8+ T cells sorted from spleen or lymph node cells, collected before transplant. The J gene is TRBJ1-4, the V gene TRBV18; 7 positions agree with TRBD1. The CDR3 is CASSPDRGTVDEKLFF. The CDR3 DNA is TGTGCCAGCTCACCAGATCGCGGGACAGTGGATGAAAAACTGTTTTTT.